The clone carrying this T cell receptor (beta chain) was picked up a small number of times. Its antigen is unknown. The data were obtained in a study of T cell repertoires in cytomegalovirus infection. The wider study: HLA-C-restricted CMV epitopes, recently identified, and well-studied HLA-B-restricted ones were used by the study. Evidence of both CMV infection and a matching HLA type came from public TCR beta signatures. Overall study results and limits: Individuals carrying CMV plus the relevant HLA were identified by cumulative frequency of public TCR beta families. What dominated the ex vivo response were HLA-C-restricted CMV-specific TCR beta clonotypes.

TCRdb re-analysed the reads in MiXCR, keeping a single row per CDR3 protein. The data contain approximately 350,000 distinct CDR3 sequences, roughly 34% of them seen just once; the ten biggest clones take up about 14%. This CDR3 has 12 residues. From germline, CDR1 is MNHGY and CDR2 SAAAGT. Trimming took 6 bases from V and 0 from J, leaving 5 bases between them. This receptor was obtained from a human donor in good health (CMV status not recorded). Some clones in this sample may be carry-over from other donors' samples. V usage is TRBV6-8 and J usage is TRBJ1-1; no firm D call. Sequencing used cultured PBMCs, obtained from culture after CMV antigen stimulation. This CDR3 reads CASRQMNTEAFF. CDR3 nucleotide sequence: TGTGCCAGCAGACAGATGAACACTGAAGCTTTCTTT.